This paragraph reports one TCR beta chain. The sample comes from a study of control samples from healthy donors and cancer patients. Clones were read by immunoSEQ multiplex PCR, and TCRdb kept only the in-frame ones, dropping some. Seen here are roughly 200,000 clones, roughly nine tenths observed once, and the top ten hold approximately 1.8%. V trimming: 3 bases; J trimming: 4 bases; junction bases outside the gene matches: 7. The CDR3 totals 17 residues. Germline CDR1 reads SGHRS; CDR2 reads YFSETQ. This TCR came from a man aged 25-45 years in good health. The chain employs TRBV5-1 and TRBJ2-1; 13 bases are a match to TRBD2. The sample was blood. DNA for the CDR3: TGCGCCAGCAGCTACACGACTAGCGGGGGGCCTTACAATGAGCAGTTCTTC. This translates into CASSYTTSGGPYNEQFF.